This T cell receptor (beta chain) was captured by sequencing in a study of T cell repertoires in cytomegalovirus infection (dated by TCRdb to between 2018 and 2020). In the study overall: Because public TCR beta signatures pointed to carriage of CMV infection together with the matching HLA type, the HLA type of each donor mattered for the analysis.

Sequencing was carried out with an Illumina HiSeq 1500. TCRdb redid the processing of the public reads, applying fastp at Q25 and MiXCR, and retained in-frame beta chains. Identical CDR3 proteins give one entry, which carries the most common genes and DNA. The sample data list more than 400,000 distinct CDR3 sequences, and roughly 29% of these were observed just once. 13% of the sample is in the top ten clones. As to this clonotype: What this receptor recognizes is not known. Base qualities are not provided; no much larger clone lies one nucleotide away.

Study-wide findings and limitations: Carriers of CMV infection plus the relevant HLA type were discriminated by the cumulative frequency of public TCR beta family members in the study cohort and in an independent roughly 350-donor cohort. The ex vivo response was dominated by HLA-C-restricted CMV-specific TCR beta clonotypes, which also provided the single most frequent clonotype in two of eight donors.

Germline trimming: 5 bases from V, 3 bases from J; junction bases outside gene matches: 5. The CDR3, cysteine through phenylalanine, is 17 amino acids long. The sequence is cut down to CDR3 DNA, 51 bases in frame from base 1. Reading the germline V gene gives CDR1 MDHEN and CDR2 SYDVKM. This clonotype originated in a human donor in good health (CMV status not recorded). Some clones in this sample may be carry-over from other donors' samples. The sample was PBMCs. The chain couples TRBV28 to TRBJ2-6; a stretch of 12 junction bases matches TRBD2. The CDR3 protein sequence reads: CASSRLAGDYGANVLTF. The nucleotide sequence reads TGTGCCAGCAGTAGACTAGCGGGAGATTATGGGGCCAACGTCCTGACTTTC. Joined to the reference TRBV28 and TRBJ2-6 proteins, this CDR3 gives the full variable domain: DVKVTQSSRYLVKRTGEKVFLECVQDMDHENMFWYRQDPGLGLRLIYFSYDVKMKEKGDIPEGYSVSREKKERFSLILESASTNQTSMYLCASSRLAGDYGANVLTFGAGSRLTVL.